Below are 23 T cell receptor beta chains sequenced from a single sample in a study of shared clonotypes between healthy human individuals. Profiled with immunoSEQ multiplex PCR; TCRdb holds only in-frame clones, not every one. The table lists around 1,900,000 clones, around 95% of them singletons. Cells designated naive CD8 were CD45RO-negative and were positively selected for CCR7, with terminally differentiated effector memory CD45RA+ cells excluded. The sample was naive CD8+ T cells from PBMCs. The receptor set was obtained from a man in his late teens or twenties in good health. Some clones in this sample may be carry-over from other donors' samples.

This chain joins TRBV5-6 and TRBJ1-2; D gene ambiguous. Per germline, CDR1 SGHDT and CDR2 YYEEEE. There are 14 residues in the CDR3. The V end was cut by 6 bases, the J end by 5 bases, with 17 bases between. CDR3 sequence (DNA): TGTGCCAGCACGGCGGGCCGGGGTTGGTATGGCTACACCTTC. This codes for CASTAGRGWYGYTF.

This clone turned up a few times. The chain couples TRBV19 to TRBJ1-1; D gene ambiguous. Germline loops: CDR1 LNHDA, CDR2 SQIVND (reference sequence). With 6 bases removed from V and 0 bases from J, the gap between germline ends came to 5 bases. CDR3 length: 12 residues. The CDR3 loop is CASRSVNTEAFF. The CDR3, as DNA: TGTGCCAGTAGAAGTGTGAACACTGAAGCTTTCTTT.

This clone appeared a single time. The V and J genes are TRBV7-9 and TRBJ2-1; 7 nucleotides agree with TRBD2. The CDR3 has 15 residues. V shed 8 bases and J 6 bases; nucleotides not matched to a gene: 13. Per the germline V gene, CDR1 is SEHNR and CDR2 is FQNEAQ (reference sequence). The DNA of the CDR3 is TGTGCCAGCCATGATCCTAGCGGAGGGCTCAATGAGCAGTTCTTC. Translating it yields CASHDPSGGLNEQFF. Supplemented by reference TRBV7-9 and TRBJ2-1, the full variable domain reads DTGVSQNPRHKITKRGQNVTFRCDPISEHNRLYWYRQTLGQGPEFLTYFQNEAQLEKSRLLSDRFSAERPKGSFSTLEIQRTEQGDSAMYLCASHDPSGGLNEQFFGPGTRLTVL.

The chain couples TRBV15 to TRBJ2-7; TRBD1 aligns across 11 bases. Germline assignment: CDR1 LNHNV and CDR2 YYDKDF (reference sequence). V was clipped by 5 bases and J by 0 bases; unmatched bases: 3. This CDR3 region has 15 residues. CDR3 region: CATSFGTGGSYEQYF. Here the CDR3 DNA reads TGTGCCACCAGCTTTGGGACAGGGGGCTCCTACGAGCAGTACTTC. The full variable domain, in which reference TRBV15 and TRBJ2-7 provide the parts outside the CDR3, is DAMVIQNPRYQVTQFGKPVTLSCSQTLNHNVMYWYQQKSSQAPKLLFHYYDKDFNNEADTPDNFQSRRPNTSFCFLDIRSPGLGDTAMYLCATSFGTGGSYEQYFGPGTRLTVT.

The chain is built from TRBV15 and TRBJ1-2, with 7 bases identical to TRBD1. V lost 3 bases and J lost 3; bases outside the gene matches: 4. The CDR3 totals 14 residues. Germline V gene data show CDR1 as LNHNV and CDR2 as YYDKDF (reference sequence). For the CDR3, the DNA is TGTGCCACCAGCAGTACCAGGGGGGACTATGGCTACACCTTC. Protein sequence: CATSSTRGDYGYTF.

In DNA, the CDR3 is TGTGCCAGTAGGTCATGGGGGACAGGGGACACAGATACGCAGTATTTT. Protein: CASRSWGTGDTDTQYF. The rearrangement joins TRBV19 to TRBJ2-3, with 10 bases fitting TRBD1. Germline CDR1 LNHDA, CDR2 SQIVND (reference sequence). This CDR3 has 16 amino acids. The junction had 8 bases not matched to a gene; V was cut back by 6 bases and J by 2 bases.

There are a few counts of this clone. The J gene is TRBJ1-1, the V gene TRBV4-1; unclear D gene. V was clipped by 0 bases and J by 8 bases, with 13 bases between them. The CDR3 extends over 14 amino acids. The germline CDR1 and CDR2 sequences are MGHRA and YSYEKL. CDR3 amino acids: CASSQDRTVLEAFF. In DNA, the CDR3 is TGCGCCAGCAGCCAAGACCGGACTGTTTTGGAAGCTTTCTTT.

V usage is TRBV19 and J usage is TRBJ1-2; possibly TRBD1 for D (5 bases). The V gene's germline CDR1 is LNHDA and CDR2 SQIVND (reference sequence). The CDR3 has 13 residues. Trimming removed 6 bases from V and 8 bases from J, with 16 bases in between. The CDR3 region is CASRWRGLGGYTF. CDR3 sequence (DNA): TGTGCCAGTAGATGGAGGGGATTGGGCGGCTACACCTTC.

CDR3 protein: CASSRGLGADGYTF. CDR3 bases: TGTGCCAGCAGCCGTGGACTCGGGGCGGATGGCTACACCTTC. This chain links TRBV6-5 with TRBJ1-2; D may be TRBD1 (5 bases). This CDR3 region has 14 residues. Between the trimmed V and J ends, which lost 6 bases and 6 bases, there was a span of 17 bases. CDR1 MNHEY and CDR2 SVGAGI come from the germline V gene.

This chain joins TRBV5-1 and TRBJ1-1, with a tentative D call TRBD1 (5 bases). This CDR3 region has 15 residues. Germline V gene data show CDR1 as SGHRS and CDR2 as YFSETQ. Trimming removed 0 bases at V and 7 bases at J, with 16 bases between. The CDR3 is CASSLGFGREIEAFF. The CDR3 DNA reads TGCGCCAGCAGCTTGGGCTTCGGCAGGGAAATTGAAGCTTTCTTT.

This chain links TRBV2 with TRBJ1-5; tentative D call: TRBD1 (5 bases). Trimming removed 5 bases from V and 5 bases from J, with 19 bases in between. The CDR3 spans 16 residues. Germline CDR1 SNHLY, CDR2 FYNNEI. The CDR3 DNA sequence: TGTGCCAGCAGTCACGCGGGGGGAGTTCGCGATCAGCCCCAGCATTTT. As protein: CASSHAGGVRDQPQHF.

This clone has a single count. This chain uses TRBV9 with TRBJ2-5; unclear D gene. The CDR3 sequence is 13 residues long. The germline V gene encodes CDR1 SGDLS and CDR2 YYNGEE. V was cut by 0 bases and J by 11 bases, with 14 bases left in between. CDR3 nucleotide sequence: TGTGCCAGCAGCGTAGTTGCAGCTCCCGGTCAGTACTTC. Translating it yields CASSVVAAPGQYF.

This clone was seen a single time. J is TRBJ1-5 and V is TRBV7-6; no reliable D call. Germline V gives CDR1 SGHVS, CDR2 FNYEAQ. The CDR3 spans 17 residues. Trimming removed 0 bases from V and 0 bases from J, with 12 bases in between. CDR3 bases: TGTGCCAGCAGCTTAGCGGTCCCAGGAACTAGCAATCAGCCCCAGCATTTT. Protein sequence: CASSLAVPGTSNQPQHF. The variable domain in full, with the rest retrieved from reference TRBV7-6 and TRBJ1-5, is GAGVSQSPRYKVTKRGQDVALRCDPISGHVSLYWYRQALGQGPEFLTYFNYEAQQDKSGLPNDRFSAERPEGSISTLTIQRTEQRDSAMYRCASSLAVPGTSNQPQHFGDGTRLSIL.

The genes are TRBV29-1 and TRBJ2-7; 11 nucleotides agree with TRBD1. The CDR3 totals 14 residues. Germline loops: CDR1 SQVTM, CDR2 ANQGSEA. The trim removed 3 bases at V and 4 bases at J, leaving 5 bases unmatched. The CDR3 is CSVELGQGAYEQYF. CDR3 DNA: TGCAGCGTTGAGTTAGGACAGGGGGCTTACGAGCAGTACTTC.

J is TRBJ2-4 and V is TRBV27; D uncertain. This CDR3 spans 13 amino acids. V dropped 2 bases and J dropped 4 bases, with 6 bases sitting between them. The germline CDR1 and CDR2 sequences are MNHEY and SMNVEV (reference sequence). The CDR3 nucleotides are TGTGCCAGCAGTTTAAACAGAAAAAACATTCAGTACTTC. Translating it yields CASSLNRKNIQYF.

The chain uses TRBV7-9 and TRBJ2-1; D is perhaps TRBD1 (5 bases). V lost 5 bases, J lost 0 bases, and 14 bases lay in between. This CDR3 has 16 amino acids. Germline CDR1 reads SEHNR; CDR2 reads FQNEAQ (reference sequence). CDR3 residues: CASSTQGQSSYNEQFF. The CDR3 nucleotides read TGTGCCAGCAGCACTCAAGGACAAAGCTCCTACAATGAGCAGTTCTTC.

The chain links TRBV9 to TRBJ1-1, with TRBD1 matching over 11 bases. Looked up from germline, CDR1 is SGDLS and CDR2 is YYNGEE. Unmatched junction bases numbered 3, after V lost 4 bases and J lost 4 bases. The CDR3 length is 14 residues. CDR3 DNA sequence: TGTGCCAGCAGCCAGGGACAGGGGGGCACTGAAGCTTTCTTT. This codes for CASSQGQGGTEAFF.

The chain uses TRBV19 and TRBJ1-1; D is undetermined. The CDR3 loop spans 15 amino acids. Germline CDR1 LNHDA, CDR2 SQIVND (reference sequence). V shed 4 bases and J shed 4 bases, with 16 bases lying between them. CDR3 bases: TGTGCCAGTAGTACTTGGACGTCTGTATCCACTGAAGCTTTCTTT. It is translated as CASSTWTSVSTEAFF.

The V call is TRBV19, the J call TRBJ2-2; the D call may be TRBD1 or TRBD2 (5 bases each). This CDR3 has 13 amino acids. From germline, CDR1 is LNHDA and CDR2 SQIVND (reference sequence). Between the trimmed V and J ends, which lost 8 bases and 4 bases, there was a span of 11 bases. The DNA for the CDR3 is TGTGCCAGTGGGGACGGAACCACCGGGGAGCTGTTTTTT. Protein: CASGDGTTGELFF. The full variable domain, its missing parts supplied by reference TRBV19 and TRBJ2-2, is DGGITQSPKYLFRKEGQNVTLSCEQNLNHDAMYWYRQDPGQGLRLIYYSQIVNDFQKGDIAEGYSVSREKKESFPLTVTSAQKNPTAFYLCASGDGTTGELFFGEGSRLTVL.

This chain uses TRBV30 with TRBJ1-6, with D unresolved. This CDR3 comprises 11 residues. Trimming cost V 5 bases and J 9 bases, with 8 bases left between them. Germline V gives CDR1 GTSNPN, CDR2 SVGIG (reference sequence). For the CDR3, the DNA is TGTGCCTGGGGAGGCGGTTCACCCCTCCACTTT. Its translation is CAWGGGSPLHF.

In DNA form, the CDR3 reads TGTGCCAGCAGTGATCCCAGGGACTATGGCTACACCTTC. Its protein is CASSDPRDYGYTF. This chain links TRBV2 with TRBJ1-2, with D maybe TRBD1 (5 bases). Trimming took 3 bases from V and 3 from J, leaving 8 bases between them. The length of the CDR3 is 13 residues. Germline values: CDR1 SNHLY, CDR2 FYNNEI.

This chain joins TRBV11-2 and TRBJ2-7, with 7 bases that match TRBD1. V shed 3 bases and J 2 bases; nucleotides not matched to a gene: 4. The CDR3 is made up of 14 amino acids. Germline values: CDR1 SGHAT, CDR2 FQNNGV. The CDR3 protein is CASSFPRGTYEQYF. CDR3 DNA: TGTGCCAGCAGCTTTCCCAGGGGGACCTACGAGCAGTACTTC.

J is TRBJ1-5 and V is TRBV7-9; D gene unclear. Trimming shortened V by 5 bases and J by 6 bases, and 14 bases separated the two germline ends. In germline, CDR1 is SEHNR, CDR2 FQNEAQ (reference sequence). This CDR3 has 14 amino acids. This CDR3 reads CASSPPSGSQPQHF. The DNA for the CDR3 is TGTGCCAGCAGCCCCCCTTCGGGGTCTCAGCCCCAGCATTTT. Combining the CDR3 with reference TRBV7-9 and TRBJ1-5 gives the whole variable domain DTGVSQNPRHKITKRGQNVTFRCDPISEHNRLYWYRQTLGQGPEFLTYFQNEAQLEKSRLLSDRFSAERPKGSFSTLEIQRTEQGDSAMYLCASSPPSGSQPQHFGDGTRLSIL.